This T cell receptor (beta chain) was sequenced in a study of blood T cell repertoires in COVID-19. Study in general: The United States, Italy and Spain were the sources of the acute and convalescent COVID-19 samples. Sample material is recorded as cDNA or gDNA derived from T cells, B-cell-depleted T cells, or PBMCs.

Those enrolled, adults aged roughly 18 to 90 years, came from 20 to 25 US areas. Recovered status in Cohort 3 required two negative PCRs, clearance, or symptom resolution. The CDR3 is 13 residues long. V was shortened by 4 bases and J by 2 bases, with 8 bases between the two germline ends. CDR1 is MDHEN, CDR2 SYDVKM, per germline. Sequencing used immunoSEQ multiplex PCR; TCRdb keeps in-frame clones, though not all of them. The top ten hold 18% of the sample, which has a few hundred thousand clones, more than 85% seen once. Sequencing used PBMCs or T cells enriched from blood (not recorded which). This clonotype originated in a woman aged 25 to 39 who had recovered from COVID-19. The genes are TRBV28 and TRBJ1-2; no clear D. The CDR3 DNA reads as TGTGCCAGCAGTTCCATCCCCAACTATGGCTACACCTTC. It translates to CASSSIPNYGYTF.